What follows is one T cell receptor (beta chain) and its context. Its antigen is not known. Assay execution took place at the deep level. Splitting of each subset's genomic DNA was done evenly across several immunoSEQ plates. The protocol was immunoSEQ multiplex PCR, while the TCRdb copy is restricted to in-frame clones and leaves out a portion. The repertoire holds approximately 600,000 clones, with 95% as singletons. The data stem from a study of shared clonotypes between healthy human individuals. General observations from the study: Estimated richness values were generally larger in naive subsets than in memory subsets.

V gave up 6 bases and J gave up 3 bases; unmatched junction bases: 1. Germline assignment: CDR1 MNHNS and CDR2 SASEGT. The CDR3 has 14 amino acids. Naive CD8 cells comprised CD45RO-negative, CCR7-positively selected cells, excluding terminally differentiated effector memory CD45RA+ cells. Sequenced input: naive CD8+ T cells sorted from blood. This rearrangement joins TRBV6-1 to TRBJ2-7; 14 bases match TRBD2. This TCR was recovered from a young woman in good health. DNA of the CDR3: TGTGCCAGCAGGGGGACTAGCGGGAGCTACGAGCAGTACTTC. It specifies CASRGTSGSYEQYF.